The rows below give T cell receptor beta chains drawn from one sample of a study of identical twins. Using its own MiXCR run on the 5' RACE reads, TCRdb lists one record per CDR3 protein. There are 1,800,000 or so distinct CDR3 sequences in the sample; about 30% occur only once, and around 0.3% lies in the top ten. The sample consisted of cord blood. These receptors all come from a newborn girl in good health. CDR3s include the opening cysteine and the closing phenylalanine or tryptophan. Fields, in order: CDR3 DNA, CDR3 protein, V gene, D gene, clone size, J gene. D genes are given only for firm matches. Size is stated for part of the rows, as once, few or many counts, or as a class when the clone is expanded.

CDR3 DNA: TGTGCCAGCTCACCTTTACCACAGAGGACTAGCCTAAGGGGTTGGGAGCAGTACTTC; CDR3 protein: CASSPLPQRTSLRGWEQYF; V gene: TRBV18; D gene: TRBD2; clone size: .; J gene: TRBJ2-5
CDR3 DNA: TGCGCCACCGGGACTAGCGGGGTGTACGAGCAGTACTTC; CDR3 protein: CATGTSGVYEQYF; V gene: TRBV10-2; D gene: TRBD2; clone size: .; J gene: TRBJ2-7
CDR3 DNA: TGTGCCAGCAGTGTACTCAAGGATTGGAGCTACGAGCAGTACTTC; CDR3 protein: CASSVLKDWSYEQYF; V gene: TRBV25-1; D gene: .; clone size: .; J gene: TRBJ2-7
CDR3 DNA: TGTGCCAGCAGCCAAGAAGGACGACTTTCCTACGAGCAGTACTTC; CDR3 protein: CASSQEGRLSYEQYF; V gene: TRBV3-1; D gene: .; clone size: many; J gene: TRBJ2-7
CDR3 DNA: TGCGCCAGCAGCACAGGACAGGGAGGCTCCTATAATTCACCCCTCCACTTT; CDR3 protein: CASSTGQGGSYNSPLHF; V gene: TRBV5-1; D gene: TRBD1; clone size: few; J gene: TRBJ1-6
CDR3 DNA: TGCAGTGCTAGACACCGCGGACAGCCGCCTAACTATGGCTACACCTTC; CDR3 protein: CSARHRGQPPNYGYTF; V gene: TRBV20-1; D gene: .; clone size: .; J gene: TRBJ1-2
CDR3 DNA: TGTGCCACGGCCCAGGGGAGGGGGTCTAATGAAAAACTGTTTTTT; CDR3 protein: CATAQGRGSNEKLFF; V gene: TRBV6-5; D gene: .; clone size: .; J gene: TRBJ1-4
CDR3 DNA: TGCGCCAGCAGCCTCCGGACAGGGGTCCTCTACGAGCAGTACTTC; CDR3 protein: CASSLRTGVLYEQYF; V gene: TRBV5-1; D gene: TRBD1; clone size: few; J gene: TRBJ2-7
CDR3 DNA: TGCGCCAGCAGCTTGTCGGCAGGGGGCGCAGACACCTTC; CDR3 protein: CASSLSAGGADTF; V gene: TRBV5-1; D gene: TRBD1; clone size: .; J gene: TRBJ1-2
CDR3 DNA: TGCAGCGTTGAAGAGGGAGGGGGCGGGGAGACCCAGTACTTC; CDR3 protein: CSVEEGGGGETQYF; V gene: TRBV29-1; D gene: .; clone size: .; J gene: TRBJ2-5
CDR3 DNA: TGCAGTGCTAGAGATCTATCAGGGAAGACTGAAGCTTTCTTT; CDR3 protein: CSARDLSGKTEAFF; V gene: TRBV20-1; D gene: .; clone size: .; J gene: TRBJ1-1
CDR3 DNA: TGTGCCAGCAGCGTAGCTTATAGTCGGAACAGGAAGAGCGAGACCCAGTACTTC; CDR3 protein: CASSVAYSRNRKSETQYF; V gene: TRBV9; D gene: .; clone size: .; J gene: TRBJ2-5
CDR3 DNA: TGCGCCAGCTCGACATGGGGGTCTGAGCAGTACTTC; CDR3 protein: CASSTWGSEQYF; V gene: TRBV4-1; D gene: .; clone size: .; J gene: TRBJ2-7
CDR3 DNA: TGCGCCAGCAGCCAAGTCGGACTAGCGGTAGGCGGGGAGCTGTTTTTT; CDR3 protein: CASSQVGLAVGGELFF; V gene: TRBV4-1; D gene: TRBD2; clone size: .; J gene: TRBJ2-2
CDR3 DNA: TGCAGCGTTTATGGGTCATATGAACAGGGCTCCTACAATGAGCAGTACTTC; CDR3 protein: CSVYGSYEQGSYNEQYF; V gene: TRBV29-1; D gene: .; clone size: .; J gene: TRBJ2-7
CDR3 DNA: TGTGCCAGCAGCTTTACAGGGACCAACAACAATGAGCAGTTCTTC; CDR3 protein: CASSFTGTNNNEQFF; V gene: TRBV5-5; D gene: .; clone size: few; J gene: TRBJ2-1
CDR3 DNA: TGTGCCAGCAGCTTACGACGTCTAGCGGAACTCTACGAGCAGTACTTC; CDR3 protein: CASSLRRLAELYEQYF; V gene: TRBV11-2; D gene: TRBD2; clone size: .; J gene: TRBJ2-7
CDR3 DNA: TGTGCCAGCAGCCCAAACCGCCGCGGGGGGAAACTGTTTTTT; CDR3 protein: CASSPNRRGGKLFF; V gene: TRBV3-1; D gene: .; clone size: .; J gene: TRBJ1-4
CDR3 DNA: TGTGCCAGCAGACGCCTCTCGGCCTACAATGAGCAGTTCTTC; CDR3 protein: CASRRLSAYNEQFF; V gene: TRBV27; D gene: .; clone size: few; J gene: TRBJ2-1
CDR3 DNA: TGTGTCAGCAGCCAAGGGTATCTAGCGCGCTCCACAGATACGCAGTATTTT; CDR3 protein: CVSSQGYLARSTDTQYF; V gene: TRBV14; D gene: .; clone size: once; J gene: TRBJ2-3
CDR3 DNA: TGTGCCAGTGGTCAACCACGTGGCCTAGCGGGCGATGAGCAGTACTTC; CDR3 protein: CASGQPRGLAGDEQYF; V gene: TRBV19; D gene: TRBD2; clone size: few; J gene: TRBJ2-7
CDR3 DNA: TGTGCCATCAGTAAACCACTAGCGGGGGGTTCCGATGAGCAGTTCTTC; CDR3 protein: CAISKPLAGGSDEQFF; V gene: TRBV10-3; D gene: TRBD2; clone size: many; J gene: TRBJ2-1
CDR3 DNA: TGTGCCAGCAGTTTATTCGGCAGGGTCGGGCAGCCCCAGCATTTT; CDR3 protein: CASSLFGRVGQPQHF; V gene: TRBV28; D gene: .; clone size: .; J gene: TRBJ1-5
CDR3 DNA: TGCAGTGCTAGAGCACTAGCGGGAACCTACAATGAGCAGTACTTC; CDR3 protein: CSARALAGTYNEQYF; V gene: TRBV20-1; D gene: TRBD2; clone size: .; J gene: TRBJ2-7
CDR3 DNA: TGTGCCATCAGTGAGTCGAGCAGGAATCCCTACGAGCAGTACTTC; CDR3 protein: CAISESSRNPYEQYF; V gene: TRBV10-3; D gene: .; clone size: .; J gene: TRBJ2-7
CDR3 DNA: TGTGCCAGCAGCTTAGCCCATCTCTACTGGACAGGGGGAAGAGATACGCAGTATTTT; CDR3 protein: CASSLAHLYWTGGRDTQYF; V gene: TRBV7-2; D gene: TRBD1; clone size: many; J gene: TRBJ2-3
CDR3 DNA: TGCAGTGCTAGTCGCGGTTATAGCTCCTACGAGCAGTACTTC; CDR3 protein: CSASRGYSSYEQYF; V gene: TRBV20-1; D gene: .; clone size: few; J gene: TRBJ2-7
CDR3 DNA: TGTGCCAGTAGTATTGGGAAGACCCAGTACTTC; CDR3 protein: CASSIGKTQYF; V gene: TRBV19; D gene: .; clone size: .; J gene: TRBJ2-5
CDR3 DNA: TGTGCCAGCAGTTATGTTTCTTGGGAGACCCAGTACTTC; CDR3 protein: CASSYVSWETQYF; V gene: TRBV28; D gene: .; clone size: few; J gene: TRBJ2-5
CDR3 DNA: TGTGCCAGCAGTTTTTTACTTTCTCAGGGTGAGAAAAGGAATTCACCCCTCCACTTT; CDR3 protein: CASSFLLSQGEKRNSPLHF; V gene: TRBV27; D gene: .; clone size: .; J gene: TRBJ1-6
CDR3 DNA: TGTGCCAGCAGCCAGCAGTACAATGAGCAGTTCTTC; CDR3 protein: CASSQQYNEQFF; V gene: TRBV4-2; D gene: .; clone size: many; J gene: TRBJ2-1
CDR3 DNA: TGTGCCAGCAGTGAAGGCCTCAAAACGGGGCCCAATCAGCCCCAGCATTTT; CDR3 protein: CASSEGLKTGPNQPQHF; V gene: TRBV2; D gene: .; clone size: .; J gene: TRBJ1-5
CDR3 DNA: TGTGCCAGCAGATGGCAGGGCCTCAATCAGCCCCAGCATTTT; CDR3 protein: CASRWQGLNQPQHF; V gene: TRBV2; D gene: .; clone size: few; J gene: TRBJ1-5
CDR3 DNA: TGTGCCAGCAGTGAATGGCACAATGAGCAGTACTTC; CDR3 protein: CASSEWHNEQYF; V gene: TRBV2; D gene: .; clone size: once; J gene: TRBJ2-5
CDR3 DNA: TGTGCCAGCAGCCTAAGGACAGGGCGCTATGGCTACACCTTC; CDR3 protein: CASSLRTGRYGYTF; V gene: TRBV3-1; D gene: TRBD1; clone size: few; J gene: TRBJ1-2
CDR3 DNA: TGTGCCAGCAGTGATAACTTTTACAATGAGCAGTTCTTC; CDR3 protein: CASSDNFYNEQFF; V gene: TRBV6-4; D gene: .; clone size: .; J gene: TRBJ2-1
CDR3 DNA: TGTGCCAGCAGCCCAAGGACGACTGGCTACACCTTC; CDR3 protein: CASSPRTTGYTF; V gene: TRBV7-2; D gene: .; clone size: .; J gene: TRBJ1-2
CDR3 DNA: TGTGCCAGCAGCTTTATGGGGGGTGGTTCACCCCTCCACTTT; CDR3 protein: CASSFMGGGSPLHF; V gene: TRBV7-2; D gene: .; clone size: few; J gene: TRBJ1-6
CDR3 DNA: TGTGCCAGCTCACGAACCAGGGAACTAGCAATTAATGAGCAGTACTTC; CDR3 protein: CASSRTRELAINEQYF; V gene: TRBV18; D gene: .; clone size: .; J gene: TRBJ2-5
CDR3 DNA: TGTGCCAGCAGTACGACTAGCGCATTTAATGGTGGCAATGAGCAGTTCTTC; CDR3 protein: CASSTTSAFNGGNEQFF; V gene: TRBV28; D gene: TRBD2; clone size: .; J gene: TRBJ2-1
CDR3 DNA: TGCGCCAGCAGCCAACCGGGACAGGGGTACACTGAAGCTTTCTTT; CDR3 protein: CASSQPGQGYTEAFF; V gene: TRBV4-1; D gene: TRBD1; clone size: .; J gene: TRBJ1-1
CDR3 DNA: TGCAGCGTTGTTTACGGTTACAATGGCTACACCTTC; CDR3 protein: CSVVYGYNGYTF; V gene: TRBV29-1; D gene: .; clone size: many; J gene: TRBJ1-2
CDR3 DNA: TGCGCCAGCAGCATTACAGGAAATGAGCAGTTCTTC; CDR3 protein: CASSITGNEQFF; V gene: TRBV11-2; D gene: .; clone size: many; J gene: TRBJ2-1
CDR3 DNA: TGTGCCAGCAGTGGTGGGGGTGAGCAGTACTTC; CDR3 protein: CASSGGGEQYF; V gene: TRBV28; D gene: .; clone size: many; J gene: TRBJ2-7
CDR3 DNA: TGTGCCAGCAGTGATGGGGCGGGGGCTTTTAATGAGCAGTACTTC; CDR3 protein: CASSDGAGAFNEQYF; V gene: TRBV6-1; D gene: .; clone size: .; J gene: TRBJ2-7
CDR3 DNA: TGTGCCAGCGGGACACCCGATAATTCACCCCTCCACTTT; CDR3 protein: CASGTPDNSPLHF; V gene: TRBV28; D gene: .; clone size: few; J gene: TRBJ1-6
CDR3 DNA: TGTGCCAGCAGCCAAGACGGGTACATTCAGTACTTC; CDR3 protein: CASSQDGYIQYF; V gene: TRBV14; D gene: .; clone size: many; J gene: TRBJ2-4
CDR3 DNA: TGTGCCAGCAGTTACTCCGGACAGGGGACTTATGGCTACACCTTC; CDR3 protein: CASSYSGQGTYGYTF; V gene: TRBV6-6; D gene: TRBD1; clone size: many; J gene: TRBJ1-2
CDR3 DNA: TGTGCCAGCGGAACCGGACTCAGCTCCTACAATGAGCAGTTCTTC; CDR3 protein: CASGTGLSSYNEQFF; V gene: TRBV25-1; D gene: .; clone size: few; J gene: TRBJ2-1
CDR3 DNA: TGTGCCAGCACTTTCATTTACCACCGGGAAGAGACCCAGTACTTC; CDR3 protein: CASTFIYHREETQYF; V gene: TRBV6-1; D gene: .; clone size: .; J gene: TRBJ2-5
CDR3 DNA: TGCAGCGTTCTGCGAGCGGGACGCACAGATACGCAGTATTTT; CDR3 protein: CSVLRAGRTDTQYF; V gene: TRBV29-1; D gene: TRBD2; clone size: .; J gene: TRBJ2-3
CDR3 DNA: TGCGCCAGCAGCTTGGCTTTCGGGCAGGGTGAGCAGTTCTTC; CDR3 protein: CASSLAFGQGEQFF; V gene: TRBV5-1; D gene: .; clone size: .; J gene: TRBJ2-1
CDR3 DNA: TGTGCCAGCACCCTTACTAGCGGGAGTGAGACCCAGTACTTC; CDR3 protein: CASTLTSGSETQYF; V gene: TRBV11-2; D gene: TRBD2; clone size: .; J gene: TRBJ2-5
CDR3 DNA: TGCAGTGCTAGAGACCCCACCCAGTATGGCTACACCTTC; CDR3 protein: CSARDPTQYGYTF; V gene: TRBV20-1; D gene: .; clone size: few; J gene: TRBJ1-2
CDR3 DNA: TGTGCCAGCAGCTTAGACAGAGCTTCCAATCAGCCCCAGCATTTT; CDR3 protein: CASSLDRASNQPQHF; V gene: TRBV7-2; D gene: .; clone size: many; J gene: TRBJ1-5
CDR3 DNA: TGTGCCAGCAGCACCGCGGACTGGGACTACGAGCAGTACTTC; CDR3 protein: CASSTADWDYEQYF; V gene: TRBV6-6; D gene: .; clone size: .; J gene: TRBJ2-7
CDR3 DNA: TGTGCCAGCAGTTCGGCGGGCGGCAATCAGCCCCAGCATTTT; CDR3 protein: CASSSAGGNQPQHF; V gene: TRBV6-6; D gene: .; clone size: .; J gene: TRBJ1-5
CDR3 DNA: TGTGCCAGCAGTCCAATGGGGGGCAATGAGCAGTACTTC; CDR3 protein: CASSPMGGNEQYF; V gene: TRBV27; D gene: .; clone size: few; J gene: TRBJ2-5
CDR3 DNA: TGTGCCAGCAAACAGGGGTCCTATGGCTACATCTTC; CDR3 protein: CASKQGSYGYIF; V gene: TRBV7-9; D gene: TRBD1; clone size: .; J gene: TRBJ1-2
CDR3 DNA: TGCAGTGCTGCGACTAGCAAGGGCACAGATACGCAGTATTTT; CDR3 protein: CSAATSKGTDTQYF; V gene: TRBV20-1; D gene: TRBD2; clone size: .; J gene: TRBJ2-3